Presented here are 27 T cell receptor beta chains from one specimen sequenced in a study of T cells in localized non-small cell lung cancer. Sequencing used immunoSEQ multiplex PCR; TCRdb keeps in-frame clones, though not all of them. The table includes 25,000 to 35,000 clones, around 89% detected once. The specimen comprised peripheral blood, sampled before any cancer treatment. The receptors stem from a woman aged 40-70 years with stage I lung adenocarcinoma.

The chain has TRBV5-4 and TRBJ2-1, with D perhaps matching TRBD1 (6 bases). The CDR3 extends over 13 amino acids. Germline V CDR1 and CDR2: SGHNT, YYREEE (reference sequence). V lost 2 bases to trimming and J lost 9 bases, with 12 bases between them. CDR3 residues: CASSFPPGAEQFF. The CDR3 nucleotides read TGTGCCAGCAGCTTCCCTCCAGGGGCTGAGCAGTTCTTC.

This chain's CDR3 is CASSQTSSYEQYF. In DNA, the CDR3 is TGTGCCAGCAGCCAAACTAGCTCCTACGAGCAGTACTTC. J is TRBJ2-7 and V is TRBV7-2, with D possibly TRBD2 on 5 matching bases. Germline CDR1 and CDR2: SGHTA and FQGNSA. V lost 5 bases and J lost 0, with 8 bases in between. This CDR3 spans 13 amino acids.

The chain uses TRBV14 and TRBJ2-7; a possible D gene is TRBD2 (5 bases). Trimming cost V 6 bases and J 6 bases, with 12 bases left between them. The CDR3 length is 12 residues. Germline V gene sequence: CDR1 SGHDN, CDR2 FVKESK. CDR3 region: CASSLRVGEQYF. The CDR3 nucleotides read TGTGCCAGCAGTCTGCGGGTGGGCGAGCAGTACTTC.

The rearrangement links TRBV14 to TRBJ2-1; 7 bases fit TRBD1. The CDR3 spans 13 residues. After removal of 3 bases from V and 4 bases from J, the junction contained 0 bases not matched to a gene. Germline CDR1 and CDR2: SGHDN and FVKESK. CDR3 nucleotide sequence: TGTGCCAGCAGCCAGGGACAGTACAATGAGCAGTTCTTC. This encodes CASSQGQYNEQFF.

The chain recombines TRBV28 with TRBJ1-2; 9 bases align to TRBD1. The CDR3 runs 15 residues. The germline V gene has CDR1 MDHEN and CDR2 SYDVKM. V dropped 1 base and J dropped 9; count of bases not matched to a gene: 9. The CDR3 coding sequence is TGTGCCAGCAGTTTATCGGGACAGGGTGGGCTGCGCTACACCTTC. It codes for CASSLSGQGGLRYTF.

J is TRBJ1-4 and V is TRBV2; no clear D gene. Trimming left V 4 bases short and J 8 bases short, with 8 bases between. CDR3 size: 12 residues. Germline V gene lookup returns CDR1 SNHLY and CDR2 FYNNEI. CDR3 bases: TGTGCCAGCAGTGTTATAGGGGAAAAACTGTTTTTT. Its translation is CASSVIGEKLFF. The whole variable domain, filled in from reference TRBV2 and TRBJ1-4, reads EPEVTQTPSHQVTQMGQEVILRCVPISNHLYFYWYRQILGQKVEFLVSFYNNEISEKSEIFDDQFSVERPDGSNFTLKIRSTKLEDSAMYFCASSVIGEKLFFGSGTQLSVL.

The chain recombines TRBV5-1 with TRBJ1-4, with TRBD1 as a possible D gene (6 bases). Trimming removed 4 bases from V and 8 bases from J, with 15 bases in between. Germline V CDR1 and CDR2: SGHRS, YFSETQ. The CDR3 sequence is 14 residues long. The CDR3, as DNA: TGCGCCAGCAGCCAACAGGGAGTAGGAGAAAAACTGTTTTTT. This encodes CASSQQGVGEKLFF. Drawing the rest from reference TRBV5-1 and TRBJ1-4, the complete variable domain is KAGVTQTPRYLIKTRGQQVTLSCSPISGHRSVSWYQQTPGQGLQFLFEYFSETQRNKGNFPGRFSGRQFSNSRSEMNVSTLELGDSALYLCASSQQGVGEKLFFGSGTQLSVL.

The chain employs TRBV28 and TRBJ1-2, with a possible D match to TRBD1 (6 bases). Deletions cut 6 bases from V and 8 bases from J, with 16 bases between. This CDR3 contains 13 residues. The germline gives CDR1 MDHEN, CDR2 SYDVKM. CDR3 in DNA: TGTGCCAGCAGCGAGGGGGGGCGGGGGGGCTACACCTTC. Translating gives CASSEGGRGGYTF.

The CDR3 bases are TGTGCCACGATGACCGGGACTGCGAACACCGGGGAGCTGTTTTTT. Encoded protein: CATMTGTANTGELFF. The V call is TRBV19, the J call TRBJ2-2; D may be TRBD2 (6 bases). V lost 10 bases to trimming and J lost 0 bases, with 15 bases between them. CDR1 is LNHDA, CDR2 SQIVND, per germline (reference sequence). The CDR3 is 15 amino acids.

The J gene is TRBJ1-4, the V gene TRBV9; D is perhaps TRBD1 (5 bases). With 3 bases removed from V and 1 base from J, the gap between germline ends came to 10 bases. CDR1 SGDLS and CDR2 YYNGEE come from the germline V gene. The CDR3 contains 15 residues. This chain's CDR3 is CASSAYQGTNEKLFF. The CDR3 DNA follows: TGTGCCAGCAGCGCATACCAGGGAACTAATGAAAAACTGTTTTTT.

This rearrangement joins TRBV5-1 to TRBJ2-7, with TRBD2 identical over 10 bases. V trimming: 1 base; J trimming: 5 bases; junction bases outside the gene matches: 6. This CDR3 region has 15 residues. Germline lookup yields CDR1 SGHRS and CDR2 YFSETQ. The CDR3 region is CASSLLLAGLNEQYF. The DNA for the CDR3 is TGCGCCAGCAGCTTGTTACTAGCGGGGCTCAACGAGCAGTACTTC.

The chain uses TRBV18 and TRBJ1-2; D gene ambiguous. Germline CDR1 reads KGHSH; CDR2 reads LQKENI. Deletions cut 3 bases from V and 3 bases from J, with 11 bases between. This CDR3 contains 14 residues. CDR3 amino acids: CASSPYDMDYGYTF. CDR3 DNA: TGTGCCAGCTCACCGTATGACATGGACTATGGCTACACCTTC.

The rearrangement uses TRBV6-1 and TRBJ1-2; D unclear. The CDR3 covers 15 residues. The germline V gene encodes CDR1 MNHNS and CDR2 SASEGT. Deletions cut 2 bases from V and 0 bases from J, with 10 bases between. The CDR3 DNA follows: TGTGCCAGCAGTGAATGGGTGGGATCTAACTATGGCTACACCTTC. Translated: CASSEWVGSNYGYTF.

The chain has TRBV5-8 and TRBJ2-3; D call uncertain. This CDR3 comprises 14 residues. Trimming removed 0 bases from V and 5 bases from J, with 10 bases in between. Per the germline V gene, CDR1 is SGHTS and CDR2 is YDEGEE. CDR3 in DNA: TGTGCCAGCAGCTTGGGTAGGGCTGAAGATACGCAGTATTTT. Protein: CASSLGRAEDTQYF.

V gene TRBV6-4 combines with J gene TRBJ2-5; D might be TRBD1 or TRBD2, each matching 7 bases. V lost 6 bases and J lost 5, with 19 bases in between. The CDR3 length is 15 residues. CDR1 is MRHNA and CDR2 is SNTAGT in the germline V gene. This CDR3 reads CASRGRGPEGETQYF. For the CDR3, the DNA is TGTGCCAGCAGGGGGAGGGGGCCGGAGGGGGAGACCCAGTACTTC.

The genes are TRBV5-4 and TRBJ2-2; 12 positions agree with TRBD2. Germline lookup yields CDR1 SGHNT and CDR2 YYREEE (reference sequence). The CDR3 is 16 residues long. With V trimmed by 0 bases and J by 9 bases, 6 bases remained unmatched. In nucleotides, the CDR3 is TGTGCCAGCAGCTTGGACCTAGCGGGGGGGAGGAGGGAGCTGTTTTTT. It is translated as CASSLDLAGGRRELFF.

This clone was recorded only once. The chain employs TRBV6-5 and TRBJ1-5; D possibly corresponds to TRBD1 (5 bases). Per the germline V gene, CDR1 is MNHEY and CDR2 is SVGAGI. The CDR3 is 15 amino acids. The V gene lost 0 bases and the J gene lost 5 bases, with 11 bases spanning the gap. The CDR3 loop reads CASSYSGELDQPQHF. The CDR3 bases are TGTGCCAGCAGTTACTCGGGGGAGTTGGATCAGCCCCAGCATTTT.

V usage is TRBV28 and J usage is TRBJ2-5, with 8 nucleotides matching TRBD2. The J call may be incorrect, as the DNA end agrees better with TRBJ2-7. Germline values: CDR1 MDHEN, CDR2 SYDVKM. The CDR3 has 15 amino acids. The CDR3 protein is CASSLAAGGSYEQYF. Written as DNA, the CDR3 is TGTGCCAGCAGTTTAGCGGCGGGGGGCTCCTACGAGCAGTACTTC.

The chain recombines TRBV7-8 with TRBJ2-1; D is possibly TRBD2 (6 bases). Germline loops: CDR1 SGHVS, CDR2 FQNEAQ. CDR3 size: 16 residues. V was clipped by 4 bases and J by 8 bases, with 21 bases between them. CDR3 bases: TGTGCCAGCAGCTCCCGCCGGGACTCGCGGAAGGATGAGCAGTTCTTC. This translates into CASSSRRDSRKDEQFF.

The chain employs TRBV6-5 and TRBJ2-2, with 8 nucleotides matching TRBD1. In germline, CDR1 is MNHEY, CDR2 SVGAGI. V gave up 3 bases and J gave up 4 bases; unmatched junction bases: 4. The CDR3 is 15 residues long. The CDR3 reads CASSYQGAGTGELFF. The CDR3 DNA follows: TGTGCCAGCAGTTATCAGGGGGCAGGCACCGGGGAGCTGTTTTTT.

The rearrangement links TRBV5-6 to TRBJ2-3; the D is unclear. Germline V gives CDR1 SGHDT, CDR2 YYEEEE. The CDR3 length is 13 residues. Between the trimmed V and J ends, which lost 0 bases and 2 bases, there was a span of 4 bases. CDR3 in amino acids: CASSLGTTDTQYF. CDR3 DNA sequence: TGTGCCAGCAGCTTGGGTACCACAGATACGCAGTATTTT.

The V call is TRBV7-2, the J call TRBJ1-5, with 8 bases that match TRBD1. Unmatched junction bases numbered 4, after V lost 4 bases and J lost 5 bases. This CDR3 has 14 residues. CDR1 SGHTA and CDR2 FQGNSA come from the germline V gene. This CDR3 reads CASSSHRGDQPQHF. The CDR3, as DNA: TGTGCCAGCAGCTCACACAGGGGGGATCAGCCCCAGCATTTT.

The chain joins TRBV7-9 to TRBJ2-1, with D perhaps given as TRBD1 or TRBD2 (5 bases each). V was shortened by 5 bases and J by 6 bases, with 11 bases between the two germline ends. This CDR3 contains 13 residues. The V gene's germline CDR1 is SEHNR and CDR2 FQNEAQ (reference sequence). CDR3: CASSKRGVNEQFF. In DNA form, the CDR3 reads TGTGCCAGCAGCAAGAGGGGTGTCAATGAGCAGTTCTTC.

The rearrangement uses TRBV10-3 and TRBJ2-7; 8 nucleotides line up with TRBD1. Losses at the gene ends were 4 bases for V and 2 bases for J; bases not matched to a gene: 7. In germline, CDR1 is ENHRY, CDR2 SYGVKD. This CDR3 is 15 amino acids long. In DNA form, the CDR3 reads TGTGCCATCAGTGGCCCGGGACAGGCCACCTACGAGCAGTACTTC. Protein sequence: CAISGPGQATYEQYF.

V gene TRBV4-1 combines with J gene TRBJ1-4; D possibly corresponds to TRBD1 (5 bases). CDR1 and CDR2 from the germline V gene are MGHRA and YSYEKL. The CDR3 is 17 residues long. V dropped 1 base and J dropped 2 bases, with 14 bases sitting between them. The CDR3 protein is CASSQGPIRATNEKLFF. Here the CDR3 DNA reads TGCGCCAGCAGCCAAGGGCCCATCAGGGCGACTAATGAAAAACTGTTTTTT.

This clone showed up just a few times. The chain combines TRBV7-2 with TRBJ2-7, with 7 bases identical to TRBD1. The CDR3 sequence is 15 residues long. The germline gives CDR1 SGHTA, CDR2 FQGNSA. V lost 5 bases to trimming and J lost 2 bases; unmatched junction nucleotides: 9. CDR3 coding DNA: TGTGCCAGCAGCACCATGAGGGGGCCCGCCTACGAGCAGTACTTC. This encodes CASSTMRGPAYEQYF.

This clone appeared a single time. V usage is TRBV19 and J usage is TRBJ2-1; tentatively, D is TRBD1 (6 bases). V dropped 1 base and J dropped 6 bases, with 13 bases sitting between them. CDR3 size: 15 residues. Germline V gives CDR1 LNHDA, CDR2 SQIVND (reference sequence). The CDR3 region has the DNA TGTGCCAGTAGTATAGCCAGGGGACGAACCAATGAGCAGTTCTTC. It codes for CASSIARGRTNEQFF.